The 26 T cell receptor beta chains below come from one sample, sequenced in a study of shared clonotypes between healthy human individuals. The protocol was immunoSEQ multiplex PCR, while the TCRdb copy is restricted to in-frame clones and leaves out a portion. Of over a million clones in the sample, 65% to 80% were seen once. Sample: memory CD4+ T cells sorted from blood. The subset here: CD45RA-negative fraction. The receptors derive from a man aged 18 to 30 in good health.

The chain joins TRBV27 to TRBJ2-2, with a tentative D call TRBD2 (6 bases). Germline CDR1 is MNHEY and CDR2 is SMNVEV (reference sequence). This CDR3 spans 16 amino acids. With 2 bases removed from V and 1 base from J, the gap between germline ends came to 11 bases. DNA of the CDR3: TGTGCCAGCAGTTTAGGCCGGGACTTGAACACCGGGGAGCTGTTTTTT. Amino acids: CASSLGRDLNTGELFF.

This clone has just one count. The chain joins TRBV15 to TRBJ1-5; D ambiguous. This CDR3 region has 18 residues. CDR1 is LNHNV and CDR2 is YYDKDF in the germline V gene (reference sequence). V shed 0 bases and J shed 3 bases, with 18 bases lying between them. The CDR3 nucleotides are TGTGCCACCAGCAGAGATAAAGGCACCGGCAAATACAATCAGCCCCAGCATTTT. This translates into CATSRDKGTGKYNQPQHF. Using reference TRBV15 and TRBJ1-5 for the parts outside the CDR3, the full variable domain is DAMVIQNPRYQVTQFGKPVTLSCSQTLNHNVMYWYQQKSSQAPKLLFHYYDKDFNNEADTPDNFQSRRPNTSFCFLDIRSPGLGDTAMYLCATSRDKGTGKYNQPQHFGDGTRLSIL.

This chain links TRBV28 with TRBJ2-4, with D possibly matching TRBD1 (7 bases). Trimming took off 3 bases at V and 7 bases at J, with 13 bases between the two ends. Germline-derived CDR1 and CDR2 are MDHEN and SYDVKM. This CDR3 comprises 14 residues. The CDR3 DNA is TGTGCCAGCAGTTTCTCCAGGGGGGCGAACATTCAGTACTTC. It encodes CASSFSRGANIQYF.

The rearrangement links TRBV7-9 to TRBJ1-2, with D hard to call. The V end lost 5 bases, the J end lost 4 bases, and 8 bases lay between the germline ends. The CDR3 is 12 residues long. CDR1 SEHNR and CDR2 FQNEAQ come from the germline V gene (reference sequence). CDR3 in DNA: TGTGCCAGCAGCCAGACTCTCTATGGCTACACCTTC. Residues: CASSQTLYGYTF. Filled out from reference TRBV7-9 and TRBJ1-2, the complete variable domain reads DTGVSQNPRHKITKRGQNVTFRCDPISEHNRLYWYRQTLGQGPEFLTYFQNEAQLEKSRLLSDRFSAERPKGSFSTLEIQRTEQGDSAMYLCASSQTLYGYTFGSGTRLTVV.

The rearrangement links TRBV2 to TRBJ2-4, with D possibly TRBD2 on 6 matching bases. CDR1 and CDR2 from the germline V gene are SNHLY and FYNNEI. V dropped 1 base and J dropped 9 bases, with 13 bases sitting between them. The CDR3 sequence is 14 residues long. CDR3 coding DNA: TGTGCCAGCAGTGAAGTGGGCCCCGGGGGCATTCAGTACTTC. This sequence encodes CASSEVGPGGIQYF.

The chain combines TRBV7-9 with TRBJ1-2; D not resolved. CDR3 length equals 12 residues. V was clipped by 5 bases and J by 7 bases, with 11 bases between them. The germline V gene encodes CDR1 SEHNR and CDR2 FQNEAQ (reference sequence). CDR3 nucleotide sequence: TGTGCCAGCAGCCCAAACGCCCCTGGCTACACCTTC. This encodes CASSPNAPGYTF.

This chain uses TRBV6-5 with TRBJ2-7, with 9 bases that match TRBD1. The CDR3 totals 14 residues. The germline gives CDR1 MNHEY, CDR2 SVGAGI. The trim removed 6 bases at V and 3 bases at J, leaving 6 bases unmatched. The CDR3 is CASSMDRGSYEQYF. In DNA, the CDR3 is TGTGCCAGCAGCATGGACAGGGGTAGCTACGAGCAGTACTTC.

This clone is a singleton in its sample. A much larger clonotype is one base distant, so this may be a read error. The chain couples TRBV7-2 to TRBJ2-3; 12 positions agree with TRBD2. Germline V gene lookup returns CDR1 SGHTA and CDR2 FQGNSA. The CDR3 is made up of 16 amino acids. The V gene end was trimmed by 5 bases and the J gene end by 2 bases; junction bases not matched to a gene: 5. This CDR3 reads CASSPGLAGLTDTQYF. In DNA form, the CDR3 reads TGTGCCAGCAGCCCCGGACTAGCGGGACTCACAGATACGCAGTATTTT.

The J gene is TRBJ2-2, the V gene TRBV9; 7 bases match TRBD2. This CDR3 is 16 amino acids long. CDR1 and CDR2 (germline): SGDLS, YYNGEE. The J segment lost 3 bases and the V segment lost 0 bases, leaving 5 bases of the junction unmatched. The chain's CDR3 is CASSVAPGGDTGELFF. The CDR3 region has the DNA TGTGCCAGCAGCGTAGCCCCGGGAGGCGACACCGGGGAGCTGTTTTTT.

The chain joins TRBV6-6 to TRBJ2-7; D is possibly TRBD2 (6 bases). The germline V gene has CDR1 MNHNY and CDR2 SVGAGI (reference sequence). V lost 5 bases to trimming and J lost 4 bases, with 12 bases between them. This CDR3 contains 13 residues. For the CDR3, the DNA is TGTGCCAGCAGTCCTAGCGAAGGATACGAGCAGTACTTC. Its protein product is CASSPSEGYEQYF.

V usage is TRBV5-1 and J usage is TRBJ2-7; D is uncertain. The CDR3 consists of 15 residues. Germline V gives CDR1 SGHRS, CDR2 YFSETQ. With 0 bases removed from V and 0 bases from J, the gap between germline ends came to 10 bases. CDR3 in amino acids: CASSLEPLFSYEQYF. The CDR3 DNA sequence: TGCGCCAGCAGCTTGGAACCTCTTTTCTCCTACGAGCAGTACTTC.

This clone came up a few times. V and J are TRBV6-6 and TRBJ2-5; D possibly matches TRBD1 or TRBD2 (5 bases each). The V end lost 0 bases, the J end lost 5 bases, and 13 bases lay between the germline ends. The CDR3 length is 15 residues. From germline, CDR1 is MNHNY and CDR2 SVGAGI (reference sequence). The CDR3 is CASSYSGASRETQYF. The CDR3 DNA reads TGTGCCAGCAGTTACTCAGGGGCTAGCCGGGAGACCCAGTACTTC.

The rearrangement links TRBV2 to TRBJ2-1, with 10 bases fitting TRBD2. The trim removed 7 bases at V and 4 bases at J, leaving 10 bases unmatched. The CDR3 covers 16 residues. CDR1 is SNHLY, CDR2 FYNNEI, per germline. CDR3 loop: CASKLSGGVGYNEQFF. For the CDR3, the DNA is TGTGCCAGCAAATTGAGCGGGGGGGTTGGATACAATGAGCAGTTCTTC.

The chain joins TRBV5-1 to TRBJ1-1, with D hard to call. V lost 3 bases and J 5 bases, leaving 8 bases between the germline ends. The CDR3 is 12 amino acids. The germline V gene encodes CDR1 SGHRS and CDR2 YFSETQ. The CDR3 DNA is TGCGCCAGCAGCTCCGGTGAGACTGAAGCTTTCTTT. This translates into CASSSGETEAFF.

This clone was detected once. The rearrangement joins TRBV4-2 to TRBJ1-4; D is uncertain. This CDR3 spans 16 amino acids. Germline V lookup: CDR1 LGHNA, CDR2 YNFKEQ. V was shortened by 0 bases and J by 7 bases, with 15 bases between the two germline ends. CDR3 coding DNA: TGTGCCAGCAGCCAAGATGTGGGGAGTACGGTTGAAAAACTGTTTTTT. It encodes CASSQDVGSTVEKLFF.

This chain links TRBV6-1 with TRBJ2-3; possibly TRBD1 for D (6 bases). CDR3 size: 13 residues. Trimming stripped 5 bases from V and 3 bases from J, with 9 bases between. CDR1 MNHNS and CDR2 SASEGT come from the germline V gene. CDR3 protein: CASSPTGTDTQYF. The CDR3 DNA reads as TGTGCCAGCAGTCCCACAGGGACAGATACGCAGTATTTT.

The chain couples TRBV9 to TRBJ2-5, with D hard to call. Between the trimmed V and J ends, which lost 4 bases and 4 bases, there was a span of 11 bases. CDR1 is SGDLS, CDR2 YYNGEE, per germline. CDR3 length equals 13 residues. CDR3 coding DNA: TGTGCCAGCAGCCCGGACGTCGCAGAGACCCAGTACTTC. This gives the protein CASSPDVAETQYF.

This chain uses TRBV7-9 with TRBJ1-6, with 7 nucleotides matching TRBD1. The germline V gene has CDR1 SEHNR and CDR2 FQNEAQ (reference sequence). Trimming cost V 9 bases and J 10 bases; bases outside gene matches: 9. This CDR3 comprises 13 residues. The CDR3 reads CASIGTVNSPLHF. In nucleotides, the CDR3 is TGTGCCAGTATCGGGACAGTGAACTCACCCCTCCACTTT.

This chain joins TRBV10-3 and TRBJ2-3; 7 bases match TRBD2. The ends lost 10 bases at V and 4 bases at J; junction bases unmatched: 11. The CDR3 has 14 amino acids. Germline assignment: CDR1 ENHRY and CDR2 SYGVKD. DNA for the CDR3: TGTGCCACCCGGGACTACCCGAATTCAGATACGCAGTATTTT. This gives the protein CATRDYPNSDTQYF.

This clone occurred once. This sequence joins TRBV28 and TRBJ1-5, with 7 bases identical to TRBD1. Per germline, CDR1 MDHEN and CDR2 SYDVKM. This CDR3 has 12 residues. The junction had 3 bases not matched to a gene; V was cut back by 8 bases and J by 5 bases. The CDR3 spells CASGTVYQPQHF. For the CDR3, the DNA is TGTGCCAGCGGGACAGTTTATCAGCCCCAGCATTTT. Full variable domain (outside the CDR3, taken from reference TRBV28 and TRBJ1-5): DVKVTQSSRYLVKRTGEKVFLECVQDMDHENMFWYRQDPGLGLRLIYFSYDVKMKEKGDIPEGYSVSREKKERFSLILESASTNQTSMYLCASGTVYQPQHFGDGTRLSIL.

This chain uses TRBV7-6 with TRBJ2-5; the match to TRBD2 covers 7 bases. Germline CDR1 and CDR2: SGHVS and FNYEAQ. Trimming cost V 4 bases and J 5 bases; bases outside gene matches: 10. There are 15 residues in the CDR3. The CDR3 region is CASSSGGGSSETQYF. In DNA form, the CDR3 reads TGTGCCAGCAGCTCGGGGGGAGGGTCATCTGAGACCCAGTACTTC.

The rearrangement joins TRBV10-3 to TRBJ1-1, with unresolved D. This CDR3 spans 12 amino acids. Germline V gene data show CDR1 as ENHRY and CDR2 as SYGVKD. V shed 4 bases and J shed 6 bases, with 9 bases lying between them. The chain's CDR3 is CAISGGIAEAFF. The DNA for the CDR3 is TGTGCCATCAGTGGAGGGATCGCTGAAGCTTTCTTT.

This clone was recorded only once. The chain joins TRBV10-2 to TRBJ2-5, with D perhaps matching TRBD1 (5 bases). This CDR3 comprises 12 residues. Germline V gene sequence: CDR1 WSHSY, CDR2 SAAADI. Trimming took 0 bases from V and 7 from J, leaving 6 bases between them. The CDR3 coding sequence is TGCGCCAGCAGTGAGTCTCAGGGGACCCAGTACTTC. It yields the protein CASSESQGTQYF.

CDR3 DNA: TGCGCCAGCAGCCAGGTGGCGGGGGGCGATAGAGGGAATTATGGCTACACCTTC. Translation gives CASSQVAGGDRGNYGYTF. The chain carries TRBV4-3 and TRBJ1-2, with TRBD1 as a possible D gene (6 bases). V was clipped by 3 bases and J by 5 bases, with 25 bases between them. The CDR3 covers 18 residues. Per germline, CDR1 LGHNA and CDR2 YSLEER.

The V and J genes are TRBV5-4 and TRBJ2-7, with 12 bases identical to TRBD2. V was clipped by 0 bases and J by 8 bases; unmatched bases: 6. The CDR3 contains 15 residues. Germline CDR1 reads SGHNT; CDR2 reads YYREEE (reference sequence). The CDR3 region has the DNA TGTGCCAGCAGCTTGGTGGCTAGCGGGGGGGGTCAGCAGTACTTC. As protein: CASSLVASGGGQQYF.

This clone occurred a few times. The CDR3 sequence is CASSENPGRYSPLHF. The CDR3 bases are TGTGCCAGCAGTGAAAATCCGGGGCGGTATTCACCCCTCCACTTT. The chain has TRBV2 and TRBJ1-6; perhaps TRBD1 as D (5 bases). This CDR3 region has 15 residues. Trimming pared 2 bases from V and 8 bases from J, leaving 13 bases between. Germline V gene sequence: CDR1 SNHLY, CDR2 FYNNEI.